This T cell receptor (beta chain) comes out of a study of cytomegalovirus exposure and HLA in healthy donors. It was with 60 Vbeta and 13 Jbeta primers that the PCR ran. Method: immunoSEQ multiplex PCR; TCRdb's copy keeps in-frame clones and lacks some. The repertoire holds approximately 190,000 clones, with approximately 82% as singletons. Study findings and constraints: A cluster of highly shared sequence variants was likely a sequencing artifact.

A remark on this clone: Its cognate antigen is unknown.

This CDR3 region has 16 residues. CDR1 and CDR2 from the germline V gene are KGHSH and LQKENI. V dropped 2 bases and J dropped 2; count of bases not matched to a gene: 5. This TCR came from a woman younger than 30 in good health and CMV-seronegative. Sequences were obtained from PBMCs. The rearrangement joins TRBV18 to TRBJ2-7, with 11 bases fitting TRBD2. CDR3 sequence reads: CASSPTGLAAPYEQYF. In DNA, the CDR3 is TGTGCCAGCTCACCAACGGGACTAGCGGCCCCCTACGAGCAGTACTTC.